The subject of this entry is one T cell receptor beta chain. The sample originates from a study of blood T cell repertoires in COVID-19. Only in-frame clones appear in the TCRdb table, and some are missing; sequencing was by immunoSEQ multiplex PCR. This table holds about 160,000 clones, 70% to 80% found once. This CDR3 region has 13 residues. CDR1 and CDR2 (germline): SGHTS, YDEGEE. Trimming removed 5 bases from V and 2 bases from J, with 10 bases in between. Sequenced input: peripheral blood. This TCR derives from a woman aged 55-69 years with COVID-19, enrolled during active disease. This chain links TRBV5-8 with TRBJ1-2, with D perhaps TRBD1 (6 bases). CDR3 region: CASRRGQNYGYTF. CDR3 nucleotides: TGTGCCAGCAGACGAGGACAGAACTATGGCTACACCTTC.